The present T cell receptor (beta chain) was sequenced within a study of response to subunit inactivated influenza vaccine. General study results and limits: Few additional T cells are recruited per seasonal influenza vaccination, authors suggested.

This clonotype occurred a few times. The antigen remains undetermined. MiXCR was run by TCRdb on the RT-PCR reads, yielding one entry per CDR3 protein. The table shows approximately 530,000 distinct CDR3 sequences, with approximately 7.1% occurring only once. The germline CDR1 and CDR2 sequences are SGHRS and YFSETQ. The V and J ends lost 4 bases and 0 bases, in that order; junction bases with no gene match: 9. The CDR3 has 19 residues. The receptor comes from a man aged 45 to 70 who received an inactivated influenza vaccine. Sequenced here: PBMCs from blood, sampled 23 to 25 months after vaccination. The V and J genes are TRBV5-1 and TRBJ2-6, with 11 positions matching TRBD1. The CDR3 DNA follows: TGCGCCAGCAGCCCGGTGGGACAGGGGGTCCTCTCTGGGGCCAACGTCCTGACTTTC. It translates to CASSPVGQGVLSGANVLTF.